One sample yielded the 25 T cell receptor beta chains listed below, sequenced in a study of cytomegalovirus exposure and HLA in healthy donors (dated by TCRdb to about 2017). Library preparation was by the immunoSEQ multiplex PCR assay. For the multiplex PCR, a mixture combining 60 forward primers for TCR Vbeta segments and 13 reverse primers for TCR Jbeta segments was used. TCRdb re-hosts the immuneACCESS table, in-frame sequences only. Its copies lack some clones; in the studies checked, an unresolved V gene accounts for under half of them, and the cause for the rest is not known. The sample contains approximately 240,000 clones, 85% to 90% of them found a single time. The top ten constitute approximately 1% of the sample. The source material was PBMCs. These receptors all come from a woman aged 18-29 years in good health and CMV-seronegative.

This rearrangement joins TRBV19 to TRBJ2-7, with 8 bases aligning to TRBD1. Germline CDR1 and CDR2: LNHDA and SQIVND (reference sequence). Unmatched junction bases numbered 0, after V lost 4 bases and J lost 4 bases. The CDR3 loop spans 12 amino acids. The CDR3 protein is CASSRTGYEQYF. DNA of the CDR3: TGTGCCAGTAGTAGGACAGGGTACGAGCAGTACTTC.

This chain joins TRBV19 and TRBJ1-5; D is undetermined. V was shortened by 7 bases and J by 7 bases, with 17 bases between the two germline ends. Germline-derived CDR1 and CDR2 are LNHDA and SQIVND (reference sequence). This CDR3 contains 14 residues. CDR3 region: CASKDASGFQPQHF. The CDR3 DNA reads TGTGCCAGTAAGGACGCGTCGGGGTTCCAGCCCCAGCATTTT.

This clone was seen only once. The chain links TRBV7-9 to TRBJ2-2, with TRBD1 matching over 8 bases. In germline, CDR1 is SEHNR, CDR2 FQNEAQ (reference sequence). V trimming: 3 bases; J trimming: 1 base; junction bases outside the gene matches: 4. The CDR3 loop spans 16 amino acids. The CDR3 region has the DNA TGTGCCAGCAGCTTTGACGGGACAGGGAACACCGGGGAGCTGTTTTTT. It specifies CASSFDGTGNTGELFF. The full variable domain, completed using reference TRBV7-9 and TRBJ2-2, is DTGVSQNPRHKITKRGQNVTFRCDPISEHNRLYWYRQTLGQGPEFLTYFQNEAQLEKSRLLSDRFSAERPKGSFSTLEIQRTEQGDSAMYLCASSFDGTGNTGELFFGEGSRLTVL.

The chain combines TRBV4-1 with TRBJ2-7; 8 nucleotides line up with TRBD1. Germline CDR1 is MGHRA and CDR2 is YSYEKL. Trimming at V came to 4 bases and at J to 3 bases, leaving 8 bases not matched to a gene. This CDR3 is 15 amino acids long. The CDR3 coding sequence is TGCGCCAGCAGCCTTGAGGGCGACAGGGGCTACGAGCAGTACTTC. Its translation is CASSLEGDRGYEQYF.

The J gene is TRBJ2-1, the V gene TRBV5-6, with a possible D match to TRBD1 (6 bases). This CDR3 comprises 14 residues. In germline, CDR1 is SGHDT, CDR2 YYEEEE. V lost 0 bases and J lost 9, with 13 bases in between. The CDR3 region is CASSLAVAGAEQFF. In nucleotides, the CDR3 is TGTGCCAGCAGCTTGGCCGTAGCAGGGGCTGAGCAGTTCTTC.

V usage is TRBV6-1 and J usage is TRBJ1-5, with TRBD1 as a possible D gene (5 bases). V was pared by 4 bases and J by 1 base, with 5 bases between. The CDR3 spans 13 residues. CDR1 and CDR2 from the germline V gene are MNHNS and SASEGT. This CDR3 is CASSGTSNQPQHF. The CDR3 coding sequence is TGTGCCAGCAGTGGGACAAGCAATCAGCCCCAGCATTTT.

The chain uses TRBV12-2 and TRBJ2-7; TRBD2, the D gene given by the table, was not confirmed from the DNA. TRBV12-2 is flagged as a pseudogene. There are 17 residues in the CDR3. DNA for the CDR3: TGTGCAAGTCGCTTAGGGACTAGCGGTACCGAATACCACGAGCAGTACTTC. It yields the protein CASRLGTSGTEYHEQYF.

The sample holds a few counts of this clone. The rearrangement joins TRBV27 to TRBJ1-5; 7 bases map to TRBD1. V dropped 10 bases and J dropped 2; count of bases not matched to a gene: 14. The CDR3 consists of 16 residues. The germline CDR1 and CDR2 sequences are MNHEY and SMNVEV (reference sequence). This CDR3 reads CAIHGADRARNQPQHF. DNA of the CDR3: TGTGCCATTCACGGAGCCGACAGGGCCCGCAATCAGCCCCAGCATTTT.

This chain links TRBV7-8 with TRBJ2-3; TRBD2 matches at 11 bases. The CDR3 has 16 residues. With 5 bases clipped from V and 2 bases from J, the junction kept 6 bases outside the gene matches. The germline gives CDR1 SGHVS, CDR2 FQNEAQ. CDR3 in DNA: TGTGCCAGCAGCCAGGAGGGACTAGCGGCCACAGATACGCAGTATTTT. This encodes CASSQEGLAATDTQYF. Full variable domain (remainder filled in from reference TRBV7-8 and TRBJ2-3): GAGVSQSPRYKVAKRGQDVALRCDPISGHVSLFWYQQALGQGPEFLTYFQNEAQLDKSGLPSDRFFAERPEGSVSTLKIQRTQQEDSAVYLCASSQEGLAATDTQYFGPGTRLTVL.

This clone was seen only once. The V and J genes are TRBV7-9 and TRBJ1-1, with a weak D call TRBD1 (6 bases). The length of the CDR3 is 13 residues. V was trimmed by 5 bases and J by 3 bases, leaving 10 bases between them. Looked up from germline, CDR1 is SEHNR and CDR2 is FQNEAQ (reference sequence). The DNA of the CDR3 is TGTGCCAGCAGCGAAAACAGGGACACTGAAGCTTTCTTT. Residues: CASSENRDTEAFF.

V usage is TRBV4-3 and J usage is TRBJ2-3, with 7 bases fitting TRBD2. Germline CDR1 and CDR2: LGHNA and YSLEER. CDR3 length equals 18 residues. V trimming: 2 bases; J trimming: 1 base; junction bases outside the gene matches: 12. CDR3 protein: CASSQQIAGLGGTDTQYF. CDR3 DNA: TGCGCCAGCAGCCAACAAATAGCGGGCCTGGGGGGCACAGATACGCAGTATTTT.

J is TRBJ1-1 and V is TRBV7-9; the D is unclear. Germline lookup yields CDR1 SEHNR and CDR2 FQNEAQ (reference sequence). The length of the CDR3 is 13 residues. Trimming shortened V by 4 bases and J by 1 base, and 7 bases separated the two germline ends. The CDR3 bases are TGTGCCAGCAGCTCGCGGGCGAACACTGAAGCTTTCTTT. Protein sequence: CASSSRANTEAFF.

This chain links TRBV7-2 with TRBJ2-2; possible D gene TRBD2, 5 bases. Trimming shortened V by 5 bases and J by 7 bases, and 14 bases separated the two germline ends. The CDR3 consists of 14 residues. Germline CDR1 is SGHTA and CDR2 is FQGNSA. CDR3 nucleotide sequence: TGTGCCAGCAGCCCCTCCTTAGCGAGCGGGGAGCTGTTTTTT. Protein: CASSPSLASGELFF.

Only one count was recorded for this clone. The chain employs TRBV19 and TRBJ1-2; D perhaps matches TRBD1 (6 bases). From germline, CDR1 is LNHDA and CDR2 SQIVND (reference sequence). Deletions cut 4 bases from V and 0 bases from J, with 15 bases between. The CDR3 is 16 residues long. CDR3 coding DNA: TGTGCCAGTAGTAGCCGAACCGGGACAACTAACTATGGCTACACCTTC. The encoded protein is CASSSRTGTTNYGYTF.

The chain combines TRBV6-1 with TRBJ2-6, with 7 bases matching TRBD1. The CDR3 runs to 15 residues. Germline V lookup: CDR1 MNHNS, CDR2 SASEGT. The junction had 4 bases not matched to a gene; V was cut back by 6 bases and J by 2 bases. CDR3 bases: TGTGCCAGCAGCATTACAGGGGCTGGGGCCAACGTCCTGACTTTC. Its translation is CASSITGAGANVLTF.

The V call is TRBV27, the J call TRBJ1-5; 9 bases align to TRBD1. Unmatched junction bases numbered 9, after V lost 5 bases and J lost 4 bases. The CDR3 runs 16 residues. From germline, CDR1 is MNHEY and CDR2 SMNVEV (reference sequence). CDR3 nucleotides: TGTGCCAGCAGTCACCTCGGGACAGGGAGTAATCAGCCCCAGCATTTT. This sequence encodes CASSHLGTGSNQPQHF.

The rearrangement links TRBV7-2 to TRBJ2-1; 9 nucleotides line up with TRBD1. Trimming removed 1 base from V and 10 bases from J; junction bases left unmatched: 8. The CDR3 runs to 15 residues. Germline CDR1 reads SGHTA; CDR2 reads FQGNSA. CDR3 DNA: TGTGCCAGCAGCTTAGAGGGGACAGGGATTCGCGAGCAGTTCTTC. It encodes CASSLEGTGIREQFF.

Here the CDR3 reads CASRRATNEKLFF. The CDR3 bases are TGTGCCAGCAGGCGAGCAACTAATGAAAAACTGTTTTTT. The genes are TRBV27 and TRBJ1-4; D gene uncertain. The CDR3 sequence is 13 residues long. The V and J ends lost 6 bases and 0 bases respectively, with 5 bases between them. The germline V gene has CDR1 MNHEY and CDR2 SMNVEV (reference sequence).

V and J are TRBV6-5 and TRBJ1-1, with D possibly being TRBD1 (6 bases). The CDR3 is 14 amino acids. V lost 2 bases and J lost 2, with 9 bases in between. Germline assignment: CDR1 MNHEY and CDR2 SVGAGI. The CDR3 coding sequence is TGTGCCAGCAGTTACACAGGGTCAAACACTGAAGCTTTCTTT. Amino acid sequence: CASSYTGSNTEAFF.

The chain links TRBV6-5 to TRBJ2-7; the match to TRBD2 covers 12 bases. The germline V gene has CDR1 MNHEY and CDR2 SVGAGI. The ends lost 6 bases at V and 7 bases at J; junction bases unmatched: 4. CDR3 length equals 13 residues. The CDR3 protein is CASRELAGGEQYF. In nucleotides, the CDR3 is TGTGCCAGCAGGGAACTAGCGGGAGGTGAGCAGTACTTC.

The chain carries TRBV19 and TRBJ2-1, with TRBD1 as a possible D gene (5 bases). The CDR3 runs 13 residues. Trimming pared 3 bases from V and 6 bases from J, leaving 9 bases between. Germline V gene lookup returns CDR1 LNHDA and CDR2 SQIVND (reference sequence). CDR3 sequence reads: CASSIGAPNEQFF. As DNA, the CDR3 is TGTGCCAGTAGTATTGGGGCCCCCAATGAGCAGTTCTTC.

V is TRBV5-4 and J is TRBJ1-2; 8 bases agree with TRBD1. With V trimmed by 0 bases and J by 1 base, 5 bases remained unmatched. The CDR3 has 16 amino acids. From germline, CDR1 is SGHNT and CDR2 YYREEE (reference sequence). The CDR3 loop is CASSLGVTGVNYGYTF. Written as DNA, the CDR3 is TGTGCCAGCAGCTTGGGGGTGACAGGGGTTAACTATGGCTACACCTTC. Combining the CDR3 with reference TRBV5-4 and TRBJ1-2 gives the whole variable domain ETGVTQSPTHLIKTRGQQVTLRCSSQSGHNTVSWYQQALGQGPQFIFQYYREEENGRGNFPPRFSGLQFPNYSSELNVNALELDDSALYLCASSLGVTGVNYGYTFGSGTRLTVV.

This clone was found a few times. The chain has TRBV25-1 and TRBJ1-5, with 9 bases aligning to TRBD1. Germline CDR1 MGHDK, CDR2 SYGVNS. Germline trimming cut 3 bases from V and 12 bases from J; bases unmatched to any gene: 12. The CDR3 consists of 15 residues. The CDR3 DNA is TGTGCCAGCAGTGACGTGGGACAGGGCCTAGGGAGCCAGCATTTT. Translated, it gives CASSDVGQGLGSQHF.

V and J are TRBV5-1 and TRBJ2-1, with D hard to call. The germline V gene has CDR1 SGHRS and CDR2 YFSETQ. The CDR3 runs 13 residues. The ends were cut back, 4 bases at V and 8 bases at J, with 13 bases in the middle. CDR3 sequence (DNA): TGCGCCAGCAGCGACCACAATCGGGATGAGCAGTTCTTC. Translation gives CASSDHNRDEQFF.

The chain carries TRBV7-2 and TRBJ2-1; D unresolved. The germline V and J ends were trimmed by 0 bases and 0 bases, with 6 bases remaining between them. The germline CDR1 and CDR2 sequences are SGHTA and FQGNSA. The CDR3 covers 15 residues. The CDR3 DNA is TGTGCCAGCAGCTTAGCTTGGAGCTCCTACAATGAGCAGTTCTTC. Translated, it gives CASSLAWSSYNEQFF.